Described below is a single T cell receptor (beta chain) sequence and its context. Its target is unknown. Being one base from a much bigger clone, this may be a read error. Naive CD8 T cells were sorted, and the gate applied was CD8+CD4-CCR7+CD45RA+. Bulk libraries came from a prior protocol with listed TCR primers. Each CDR3 protein gets one entry after TCRdb re-called the PCR reads with MiXCR. The data hold 60,000 to 65,000 distinct CDR3 sequences, with around 19% observed a single time. This entry belongs to a study of molecular identifiers for immune sequencing clone quantification. Study conclusions and caveats: Clones above 20 RNA copies held over 98% of effector molecules, under 1% in naive cells. Should identical TCR molecules share a barcode, the sizes of highly expanded clones could be underestimated.

The CDR3 consists of 14 residues. Looked up from germline, CDR1 is MNHEY and CDR2 is SMNVEV (reference sequence). The rearrangement links TRBV27 to TRBJ1-5; TRBD1 might be the D (5 bases). This sequence originates from a human donor in good health. Some libraries in this study had Jurkat cell RNA spiked in. Source material: naive CD8+ T cells from blood, with Jurkat cell RNA spiked in. Subset denoted: FACS-sorted CD8+CD4-CCR7+CD45RA+ naive T cells. For the CDR3, the DNA is TGTGCCAGCGGTTTGGGGGTTGGCAATCAGCCCCAGCATTTT. It yields the protein CASGLGVGNQPQHF.